Below, 24 T cell receptor beta chains from the same sample are listed, as sequenced in a study of T cells after somatic rescue of genetic block. The method was immunoSEQ multiplex PCR; TCRdb's version includes in-frame clones alone and lacks a portion of them. This sample has 80,000 to 100,000 clones; 70% to 90% occur once, and the top ten carry around 1.6%. The sequenced sample was peripheral blood mononuclear cells (PBMCs). These TCRs come from a woman between 18 and 29 years old.

This chain connects TRBV19 to TRBJ2-3; TRBD1 is a possible D gene (5 bases). Germline CDR1 is LNHDA and CDR2 is SQIVND (reference sequence). V lost 5 bases and J 3 bases, leaving 15 bases between the germline ends. This CDR3 region has 15 residues. The CDR3 sequence: CASSPQATRTDTQYF. CDR3 nucleotides: TGTGCCAGTAGTCCACAGGCAACTCGGACAGATACGCAGTATTTT.

The chain recombines TRBV7-6 with TRBJ2-3, with D unclear. CDR3 length equals 17 residues. V lost 5 bases and J 0 bases, leaving 18 bases between the germline ends. Germline V gives CDR1 SGHVS, CDR2 FNYEAQ. CDR3 DNA sequence: TGTGCCAGCAGCGCGAACGGTCGGTTTACTAGCACAGATACGCAGTATTTT. As protein: CASSANGRFTSTDTQYF. The complete variable domain, with remaining parts taken from reference TRBV7-6 and TRBJ2-3, reads GAGVSQSPRYKVTKRGQDVALRCDPISGHVSLYWYRQALGQGPEFLTYFNYEAQQDKSGLPNDRFSAERPEGSISTLTIQRTEQRDSAMYRCASSANGRFTSTDTQYFGPGTRLTVL.

This clone came up a few times. The chain's CDR3 is CASSLARRSNTEAFF. CDR3 nucleotide sequence: TGTGCCAGCAGCTTGGCCAGGAGATCGAACACTGAAGCTTTCTTT. This sequence joins TRBV5-5 and TRBJ1-1; D is uncertain. Trimming removed 0 bases from V and 1 base from J, with 10 bases in between. The CDR3 is 15 amino acids. In germline, CDR1 is SGHKS, CDR2 YYEKEE (reference sequence).

The V call is TRBV19, the J call TRBJ2-7; no clear D. The germline CDR1 and CDR2 sequences are LNHDA and SQIVND (reference sequence). This CDR3 region has 15 residues. V shed 3 bases and J shed 0 bases, with 12 bases lying between them. The CDR3 DNA sequence: TGTGCCAGTAGTATTCAACAGCATAGCTCCTACGAGCAGTACTTC. Translation gives CASSIQQHSSYEQYF.

The genes are TRBV21-1 and TRBJ1-5. TRBV21-1 is designated a pseudogene. CDR3 size: 14 residues. The CDR3 here is CASSYPGYNQPQHF. In DNA, the CDR3 is TGTGCCAGCAGTTACCCCGGGTACAATCAGCCCCAGCATTTT.

The chain employs TRBV7-8 and TRBJ2-1, with 12 positions matching TRBD2. The CDR3 sequence is 15 residues long. The V segment lost 4 bases and the J segment 6 bases; nucleotides outside the gene matches: 4. Per the germline V gene, CDR1 is SGHVS and CDR2 is FQNEAQ. CDR3 sequence reads: CASSSLAGGPNEQFF. The CDR3 region has the DNA TGTGCCAGCAGCTCGCTAGCGGGAGGGCCCAATGAGCAGTTCTTC.

The V call is TRBV5-1, the J call TRBJ2-7; D unclear. The CDR3 runs to 14 residues. V was pared by 7 bases and J by 6 bases, with 20 bases between. The germline gives CDR1 SGHRS, CDR2 YFSETQ. The CDR3 loop is CASALGPVEPEQYF. CDR3 nucleotides: TGCGCCAGCGCACTCGGACCGGTGGAGCCCGAGCAGTACTTC.

This sequence joins TRBV11-3 and TRBJ2-5; 10 nucleotides agree with TRBD2. With 3 bases clipped from V and 0 bases from J, the junction kept 4 bases outside the gene matches. CDR3 size: 16 residues. CDR1 is SGHNT, CDR2 YENEEA, per germline. CDR3 in amino acids: CASSLTSGPHQETQYF. In nucleotides, the CDR3 is TGTGCCAGCAGCTTGACTAGCGGGCCGCACCAAGAGACCCAGTACTTC.

The chain has TRBV27 and TRBJ1-5; no reliable D call. V was cut by 5 bases and J by 6 bases, with 20 bases left in between. Germline CDR1 reads MNHEY; CDR2 reads SMNVEV (reference sequence). The CDR3 runs to 16 residues. CDR3: CASSPDWTRIGQPQHF. CDR3 DNA: TGTGCCAGCAGTCCAGACTGGACCCGGATCGGTCAGCCCCAGCATTTT.

V is TRBV27 and J is TRBJ1-2; no clear D gene. The CDR3 totals 19 residues. Germline V CDR1 and CDR2: MNHEY, SMNVEV (reference sequence). Trimming left V 1 base short and J 0 bases short, with 21 bases between. As DNA, the CDR3 is TGTGCCAGCAGTTTATGGAGCCTACCCCCCTCTGAGTCTAACTATGGCTACACCTTC. Amino acids: CASSLWSLPPSESNYGYTF.

The chain uses TRBV5-1 and TRBJ2-3; 7 nucleotides match TRBD2. The CDR3 has 16 residues. V shed 4 bases, J shed 6 bases, and the junction held 14 bases outside the gene matches. Germline CDR1 reads SGHRS; CDR2 reads YFSETQ. The CDR3 DNA is TGCGCCAGCAGCGGGAGCCGAGGGAGGGTAGCCGATACGCAGTATTTT. Translating it yields CASSGSRGRVADTQYF.

V and J are TRBV9 and TRBJ1-4; 9 bases fit TRBD1. The germline V gene encodes CDR1 SGDLS and CDR2 YYNGEE. V trimming: 0 bases; J trimming: 5 bases; junction bases outside the gene matches: 11. This CDR3 comprises 18 residues. The CDR3 is CASSVADPAGTGNEKLFF. The CDR3 bases are TGTGCCAGCAGCGTAGCCGACCCCGCGGGGACAGGGAATGAAAAACTGTTTTTT.

With regard to this clone: Different DNA sequences within this sample yield the same CDR3. The chain couples TRBV19 to TRBJ2-7, with D perhaps assigned TRBD1 or TRBD2 (5 bases each). Germline assignment: CDR1 LNHDA and CDR2 SQIVND (reference sequence). The CDR3 runs to 14 residues. V shed 5 bases and J shed 3 bases, with 14 bases lying between them. CDR3: CASSPREGSYEQYF. The CDR3, as DNA: TGTGCCAGTAGTCCACGTGAGGGGAGCTACGAGCAGTACTTC.

The chain combines TRBV6-5 with TRBJ1-1, with 10 bases that match TRBD1. V trimming: 3 bases; J trimming: 5 bases; junction bases outside the gene matches: 9. Germline CDR1 is MNHEY and CDR2 is SVGAGI. The CDR3 spans 16 residues. In DNA form, the CDR3 reads TGTGCCAGCAGTTATAAAGGGACAGGGGTTTATACTGAAGCTTTCTTT. The encoded protein is CASSYKGTGVYTEAFF.

The chain couples TRBV27 to TRBJ2-7; tentative D call: TRBD2 (6 bases). With 5 bases removed from V and 2 bases from J, the gap between germline ends came to 16 bases. In germline, CDR1 is MNHEY, CDR2 SMNVEV (reference sequence). This CDR3 spans 15 amino acids. The CDR3 DNA sequence: TGTGCCAGCAGTCCCCTAAGCGGGCTGACCTACGAGCAGTACTTC. Translating it yields CASSPLSGLTYEQYF.

V gene TRBV12-5 combines with J gene TRBJ2-7, with 11 bases that match TRBD1. This CDR3 has 15 amino acids. CDR1 is LGHNT and CDR2 is FRNRAP in the germline V gene. The V gene end was trimmed by 1 base and the J gene end by 3 bases; junction bases not matched to a gene: 2. Written as DNA, the CDR3 is TGTGCTAGTGGTTTGGGGACAGGGGGCTTCTACGAGCAGTACTTC. It is translated as CASGLGTGGFYEQYF. Full variable domain (remainder filled in from reference TRBV12-5 and TRBJ2-7): DARVTQTPRHKVTEMGQEVTMRCQPILGHNTVFWYRQTMMQGLELLAYFRNRAPLDDSGMPKDRFSAEMPDATLATLKIQPSEPRDSAVYFCASGLGTGGFYEQYFGPGTRLTVT.

The chain uses TRBV28 and TRBJ2-2, with 10 bases fitting TRBD1. After removal of 2 bases from V and 4 bases from J, the junction contained 4 bases not matched to a gene. The CDR3 has 16 residues. Per the germline V gene, CDR1 is MDHEN and CDR2 is SYDVKM. Here the CDR3 reads CASSLSRTGGTGELFF. DNA of the CDR3: TGTGCCAGCAGTTTAAGTAGGACAGGGGGCACCGGGGAGCTGTTTTTT.

The CDR3 nucleotides read TGTGCCAGCAGGCGGAGTTCGGAGGTGGGCACCGGGGAGCTGTTTTTT. Its translation: CASRRSSEVGTGELFF. The chain combines TRBV7-9 with TRBJ2-2, with D perhaps matching TRBD2 (5 bases). The V gene's germline CDR1 is SEHNR and CDR2 FQNEAQ (reference sequence). V was trimmed by 6 bases and J by 4 bases, leaving 18 bases between them. CDR3 length equals 16 residues.

The V gene is TRBV7-9, the J gene TRBJ2-7; possibly TRBD1 for D (6 bases). The CDR3 length is 13 residues. The germline V gene encodes CDR1 SEHNR and CDR2 FQNEAQ (reference sequence). Trimming left V 3 bases short and J 3 bases short, with 9 bases between. This CDR3 reads CASSLDRRYEQYF. In DNA form, the CDR3 reads TGTGCCAGCAGCTTGGACAGACGCTACGAGCAGTACTTC.

The rearrangement links TRBV12-5 to TRBJ2-5, with TRBD2 matching 10 bases. Trimming at V came to 3 bases and at J to 5 bases, leaving 0 bases not matched to a gene. CDR1 is LGHNT and CDR2 is FRNRAP in the germline V gene. This CDR3 has 13 residues. CDR3 in amino acids: CASGFSGGETQYF. The CDR3 DNA is TGTGCTAGTGGTTTTAGCGGGGGGGAGACCCAGTACTTC. The full variable domain, with the rest looked up from reference TRBV12-5 and TRBJ2-5, is DARVTQTPRHKVTEMGQEVTMRCQPILGHNTVFWYRQTMMQGLELLAYFRNRAPLDDSGMPKDRFSAEMPDATLATLKIQPSEPRDSAVYFCASGFSGGETQYFGPGTRLLVL.

This clone came up a few times. The rearrangement links TRBV27 to TRBJ1-2; D perhaps matches TRBD1 (5 bases). The V gene lost 6 bases and the J gene lost 4 bases, with 12 bases spanning the gap. Germline V gene data show CDR1 as MNHEY and CDR2 as SMNVEV (reference sequence). The CDR3 contains 13 residues. This CDR3 is CASRNNGGYGYTF. DNA for the CDR3: TGTGCCAGCAGGAATAATGGGGGCTATGGCTACACCTTC.

The CDR3 DNA reads as TGTGCCAGTAGTCCCGGACAGGCCGGGTACGAGCAGTACTTC. It codes for CASSPGQAGYEQYF. V and J are TRBV19 and TRBJ2-7, with 7 positions matching TRBD1. The CDR3 has 14 amino acids. Per the germline V gene, CDR1 is LNHDA and CDR2 is SQIVND (reference sequence). The V gene end was trimmed by 5 bases and the J gene end by 4 bases; junction bases not matched to a gene: 8.

This chain links TRBV13 with TRBJ1-1; 7 nucleotides line up with TRBD1. The germline V gene has CDR1 PRHDT and CDR2 FYEKMQ (reference sequence). Losses at the gene ends were 4 bases for V and 1 base for J; bases not matched to a gene: 6. CDR3 size: 15 residues. The CDR3 DNA reads as TGTGCCAGCAGCTCTCCGGGACAGAAGAACACTGAAGCTTTCTTT. Protein: CASSSPGQKNTEAFF.

The chain carries TRBV6-5 and TRBJ1-5; D gene unclear. The CDR3 is made up of 13 amino acids. The V end was cut by 7 bases, the J end by 7 bases, with 14 bases between. Per germline, CDR1 MNHEY and CDR2 SVGAGI. The DNA for the CDR3 is TGTGCCAGCAACCCGGCGGGTGGGCAGCCCCAGCATTTT. Translated, it gives CASNPAGGQPQHF.